This T cell receptor beta chain originates from a study of CD8+CD57+ T cells in acquired aplastic anemia. About this clonotype itself: Its antigen is as yet unknown.

Profiling that covered TCR beta VDJ and CDR3 relied on genomic DNA as its template. Each CDR3 protein is one row after TCRdb ran MiXCR on the reads. The profile shows some 180,000 distinct CDR3 sequences, roughly 65% of them singletons. Overall study findings and caveats: Simpson's diversity of CD8+ cells was not significantly different in patients compared with controls. Patients shared approximately 30 CD8+ CDR3 sequences with controls.

Sequenced patients had shown CD8+CD57+ cell expansion by flow cytometry. Untreated patients provided the blood samples, with no therapy given before sampling. This TCR was sampled from a human donor with aplastic anemia. Sample: sorted CD4+, CD8+, or CD8+CD57+ T cells (not recorded which) from PBMCs.

This CDR3 reads CSARGGGSPLHF. CDR3 nucleotides: TGCAGTGCTAGGGGTGGGGGTTCACCCCTCCACTTT. The chain recombines TRBV20-1 with TRBJ1-6, with a weak D call TRBD1 (5 bases). Trimming left V 3 bases short and J 9 bases short, with 9 bases between. This CDR3 is built from 12 residues. Germline values: CDR1 DFQATT, CDR2 SNEGSKA (reference sequence).